This is a list of T cell receptor beta chains from one sample in a study of CD8+ T cells in alopecia areata. Repertoires were generated with immunoSEQ multiplex PCR, while TCRdb's copy carries only in-frame clones and drops some. The sample contains some 100,000 clones, approximately 38% of which appear only once. Source material: CD4+ T cells sorted from blood. All receptors come from a human donor with alopecia areata. CDR3s include the opening cysteine and the closing phenylalanine or tryptophan. A D gene is named only where the DNA matches it firmly. Size is stated for part of the rows, as once, few or many counts, or as a class when the clone is expanded.

CDR3	DNA	V	J	size	D
CASSPGDSYEQYF	TGTGCCAGCAGCCCAGGGGACTCGTACGAGCAGTACTTC	TRBV28	TRBJ2-7	few	NA
CSVELGQNYGYTF	TGCAGCGTTGAGCTGGGGCAGAACTATGGCTACACCTTC	TRBV29-1	TRBJ1-2	NA	NA
CASSRVVSDEQYF	TGTGCCAGCAGCCGTGTAGTAAGCGACGAGCAGTACTTC	TRBV14	TRBJ2-7	NA	NA
CSVSSGLPFGETQYF	TGCAGCGTCTCCTCGGGACTCCCCTTCGGGGAGACCCAGTACTTC	TRBV29-1	TRBJ2-5	few	NA
CASSLLGGQGVFF	TGTGCCAGCAGTTTACTGGGGGGACAGGGGGTCTTCTTT	TRBV27	TRBJ1-1	NA	TRBD1
CASSDFLTGELFF	TGTGCCAGCAGTGACTTCCTGACCGGGGAGCTGTTTTTT	TRBV25-1	TRBJ2-2	many	NA
CSGRRGEAGELFF	TGCAGCGGGCGGAGGGGGGAAGCCGGGGAGCTGTTTTTT	TRBV29-1	TRBJ2-2	NA	NA
CASGKGVADAYEQYF	TGTGCCAGCGGGAAAGGAGTCGCTGACGCCTACGAGCAGTACTTC	TRBV18	TRBJ2-7	NA	NA
CSVVGTGDTDTQYF	TGCAGCGTAGTTGGGACAGGGGACACAGATACGCAGTATTTT	TRBV29-1	TRBJ2-3	NA	TRBD1
CSVSRVTTEAFF	TGCAGCGTTTCAAGGGTGACCACTGAAGCTTTCTTT	TRBV29-1	TRBJ1-1	NA	NA
CASSLDGAGGANVLTF	TGTGCCAGCAGCTTGGATGGTGCCGGTGGGGCCAACGTCCTGACTTTC	TRBV5-6	TRBJ2-6	NA	NA
CSASITGELFF	TGCAGCGCCTCAATCACCGGGGAGCTGTTTTTT	TRBV29-1	TRBJ2-2	NA	NA
CSVKRGGTGNYGYTF	TGCAGCGTGAAGAGGGGCGGGACAGGGAACTATGGCTACACCTTC	TRBV29-1	TRBJ1-2	NA	TRBD1
CSVGGSQGETQYF	TGCAGCGTTGGGGGGTCCCAGGGGGAGACCCAGTACTTC	TRBV29-1	TRBJ2-5	NA	NA
CSVVAGTGLSVKNIQYF	TGCAGCGTTGTGGCAGGGACGGGCCTCTCAGTCAAAAACATTCAGTACTTC	TRBV29-1	TRBJ2-4	few	NA
CSVENRDTEAFF	TGCAGCGTTGAAAATCGGGACACTGAAGCTTTCTTT	TRBV29-1	TRBJ1-1	NA	NA
CASRGEETQYF	TGTGCCAGCAGGGGCGAAGAGACCCAGTACTTC	TRBV5-4	TRBJ2-5	NA	NA
CASRQGVIEGYTF	TGTGCCAGTCGACAGGGGGTGATAGAAGGCTACACCTTC	TRBV28	TRBJ1-2	NA	TRBD1
CASSLTVQLAEQYF	TGCGCCAGCAGCTTGACCGTGCAGTTGGCAGAGCAGTACTTC	TRBV5-1	TRBJ2-7	NA	NA
CASSLDRDSPLHF	TGCGCCAGCAGCTTGGACAGGGACTCACCCCTCCACTTT	TRBV5-1	TRBJ1-6	few	NA
CASSLGRNNEQFF	TGTGCCAGCAGCTTAGGGCGGAACAATGAGCAGTTCTTC	TRBV7-2	TRBJ2-1	few	NA
CASRGRVNEKLFF	TGTGCCAGCCGAGGGAGAGTGAATGAAAAACTGTTTTTT	TRBV2	TRBJ1-4	NA	NA
CASSSSPLLDEQFF	TGTGCCAGCAGTTCCAGCCCTCTTCTCGATGAGCAGTTCTTC	TRBV28	TRBJ2-1	few	NA
CASSVATSGTRQETQYF	TGTGCCAGCAGCGTAGCTACTAGCGGGACCAGGCAAGAGACCCAGTACTTC	TRBV9	TRBJ2-5	NA	TRBD2
CASRPTGLNTEAFF	TGTGCCAGCAGGCCGACAGGATTGAACACTGAAGCTTTCTTT	TRBV6-1	TRBJ1-1	few	NA
CASRWGLNSYEQYF	TGCGCCAGCAGATGGGGGCTGAACTCCTACGAGCAGTACTTC	TRBV5-1	TRBJ2-7	NA	NA
CSVMTGENQPQHF	TGCAGCGTGATGACAGGGGAGAATCAGCCCCAGCATTTT	TRBV29-1	TRBJ1-5	NA	TRBD1
CASRGETQYF	TGTGCCAGCAGAGGAGAGACCCAGTACTTC	TRBV11-2	TRBJ2-5	NA	NA
CASSVGTEPGYEQYF	TGCGCCAGCAGCGTCGGGACAGAACCAGGCTACGAGCAGTACTTC	TRBV5-1	TRBJ2-7	NA	TRBD1
CASSHYPGNQETQYF	TGCGCCAGCAGCCACTATCCGGGAAACCAAGAGACCCAGTACTTC	TRBV4-3	TRBJ2-5	NA	NA
CASSHLQGTADTQYF	TGTGCCAGCAGTCATTTACAGGGCACCGCAGATACGCAGTATTTT	TRBV27	TRBJ2-3	NA	NA
CASSFAGTRYEQYF	TGTGCCAGCAGTTTCGCCGGGACACGATACGAGCAGTACTTC	TRBV27	TRBJ2-7	once	NA
CASSWTSGRAADQFF	TGTGCCAGTAGTTGGACTAGCGGGAGGGCCGCGGACCAGTTCTTC	TRBV19	TRBJ2-1	NA	TRBD2